The source of this TCR beta chain is a study of T cell responses to AZD1222 COVID-19 vaccine. This clone is a singleton in its sample. The protocol was immunoSEQ multiplex PCR, while the TCRdb copy is restricted to in-frame clones and leaves out a portion. The data contain about 110,000 clones, nearly 90% of them singletons. The CDR3 sequence is 15 residues long. Trimming stripped 7 bases from V and 5 bases from J, with 17 bases between. CDR1 is MNHEY, CDR2 SVGAGI, per germline. V usage is TRBV6-5 and J usage is TRBJ1-4; the D is unclear. The source material was peripheral blood, sampled on day 0 of AZD1222 vaccination. The TCR originated in an adult in good health. This CDR3 reads CASTPVRVQNEKLFF. DNA of the CDR3: TGTGCCAGCACCCCTGTGAGAGTTCAGAATGAAAAACTGTTTTTT.